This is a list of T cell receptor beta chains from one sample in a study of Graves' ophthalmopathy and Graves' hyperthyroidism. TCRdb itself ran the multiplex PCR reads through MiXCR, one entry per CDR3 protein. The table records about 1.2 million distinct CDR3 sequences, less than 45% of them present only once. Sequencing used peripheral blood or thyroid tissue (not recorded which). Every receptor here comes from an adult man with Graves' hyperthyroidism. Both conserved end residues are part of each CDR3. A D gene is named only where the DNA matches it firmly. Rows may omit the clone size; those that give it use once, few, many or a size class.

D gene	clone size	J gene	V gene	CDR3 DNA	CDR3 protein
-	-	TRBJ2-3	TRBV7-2	TGTGCCAGCAGCGTACCGGGACGAGACACAGATACGCAGTATTTT	CASSVPGRDTDTQYF
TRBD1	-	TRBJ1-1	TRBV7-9	TGTGCCAGCAGGTCTGGGACAGGGAAAAACACTGAAGCTTTCTTT	CASRSGTGKNTEAFF
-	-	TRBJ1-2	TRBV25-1	TGTGCCACCAACCAGTCATCTCTTGGTGGCTACACCTTC	CATNQSSLGGYTF
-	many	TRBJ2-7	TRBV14	TGTGCCAGCAGCCAAGGTCACAACTTGGTGCAGTACTTC	CASSQGHNLVQYF
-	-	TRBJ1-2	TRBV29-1	TGCAGCGTTGAAGACAAGGACTACGGCTACACCTTC	CSVEDKDYGYTF
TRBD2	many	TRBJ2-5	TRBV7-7	TGTGCCAGCAGCTTCAGACTAGCGCTCCAAGAGACCCAGTACTTC	CASSFRLALQETQYF
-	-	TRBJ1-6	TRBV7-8	TGTGCCAGCAGCGATGGAATACCGGGACGGATTAATTCACCCCTCCACTTT	CASSDGIPGRINSPLHF
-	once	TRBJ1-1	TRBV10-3	TGTGCCATCAGTGTGGCCCCGGCAGCGTCGCGTGAAGCTTTCTTT	CAISVAPAASREAFF
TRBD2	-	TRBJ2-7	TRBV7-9	TGTGCCAGCAGTTCTCCGACTAGCGGGGGTCGCGAGCAGTACTTC	CASSSPTSGGREQYF
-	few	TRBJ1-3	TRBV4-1	TGCGCCAGCAGCCAAGGCAGCGGGAGGACTGGAAACACCATATATTTT	CASSQGSGRTGNTIYF
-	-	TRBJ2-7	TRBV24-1	TGTGCCACCAGTGGACTGAACTACGAGCAGTACTTC	CATSGLNYEQYF
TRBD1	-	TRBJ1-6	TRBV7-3	TGTGCCAGCAGCTTCCGGGACAGGGGGTATCATTCACCCCTCCACTTT	CASSFRDRGYHSPLHF
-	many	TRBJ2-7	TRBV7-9	TGTGCCAGCAGCTTAGTAGGGGGTTACGAGCAGTACTTC	CASSLVGGYEQYF